This TCR beta chain was sequenced during a study of blood T cell repertoires in COVID-19. In the study overall: The origin of the acute and convalescent COVID-19 samples was the United States, Italy and Spain.

The repertoire was sequenced with immunoSEQ multiplex PCR; TCRdb's copy has only in-frame clones and lacks some. This table holds 150,000 to 180,000 clones, approximately 85% found once. The CDR3 contains 16 residues. In germline, CDR1 is LNHDA, CDR2 SQIVND (reference sequence). Trimming cost V 5 bases and J 5 bases, with 18 bases left between them. The Seattle patients joined while their infection was active and were tracked longitudinally afterward. The clonotype originates from a man aged 60 to 69 with COVID-19, enrolled during active disease. The chain combines TRBV19 with TRBJ1-4, with D possibly TRBD1 on 6 matching bases. Sample: peripheral blood. The CDR3 loop reads CASSLNPGQVNEKLFF. The CDR3 DNA follows: TGTGCCAGTAGTTTGAATCCGGGACAAGTAAATGAAAAACTGTTTTTT.